This TCR beta chain was captured by sequencing in a study of blood T cell repertoires in COVID-19. About the study: The study drew acute and convalescent COVID-19 samples from the United States, Italy and Spain. Sample material is recorded as cDNA or gDNA derived from T cells, B-cell-depleted T cells, or PBMCs.

As processed by the authors: For nucleated cells, counts were estimated from reference gene primer amplification. The assay was immunoSEQ multiplex PCR, and TCRdb's table has in-frame clones only and misses some. From that table come the V and J calls and clone size; the DNA was used to work out D and trimming. The table has more than 300,000 clones, approximately 90% seen once. CDR1 SEHNR and CDR2 FQNEAQ come from the germline V gene (reference sequence). After removal of 7 bases from V and 4 bases from J, the junction contained 9 bases not matched to a gene. The CDR3 runs 14 residues. This TCR came from a woman in her late teens or twenties who had recovered from COVID-19. V gene TRBV7-9 combines with J gene TRBJ1-2; 7 bases are shared with TRBD1. Material for sequencing was PBMCs or T cells enriched from blood (not recorded which). CDR3 protein: CASTVEQGSYGYTF. The CDR3 region has the DNA TGTGCCAGCACCGTGGAACAGGGGTCCTATGGCTACACCTTC.